A selection of T cell receptor beta chains follows, all from one sample in a study of blood T cell repertoires in COVID-19. Sequenced by immunoSEQ multiplex PCR; TCRdb stores in-frame clones only, minus some. Here the sample spans fewer than 120,000 clones, over 65% being singletons. Sequencing was performed on peripheral blood. These receptors were obtained from a woman of 80 years or more with acute or convalescent COVID-19. The CDR3 runs from the conserved cysteine through the conserved F or W. A D gene is named only where the DNA matches it firmly. Only part of the rows carry a size: once, few, many, or a class if the clone is expanded.

TRBV5-1	once	TRBJ2-3	TRBD2	15	TGCGCCAGCAGATCGAGCGGGGGGAGCACAGATACGCAGTATTTT	CASRSSGGSTDTQYF
TRBV5-4	-	TRBJ1-6	TRBD1	15	TGTGCCAGCAGGTACGACGGGACAGATAATTCACCCCTCCACTTT	CASRYDGTDNSPLHF
TRBV18	-	TRBJ2-7	-	13	TGTGCCAGCTCACCCGACAGGGAGGACGAGCAGTACTTC	CASSPDREDEQYF
TRBV7-2	-	TRBJ1-6	-	13	TGTGCCAGCAGTTTTTACAGGGATGAACCCCTCCACTTT	CASSFYRDEPLHF
TRBV12-3/TRBV12-4	-	TRBJ1-1	-	11	TGTGCCAGCAGTTTAAGGACAGCAGCTTTCTTT	CASSLRTAAFF
TRBV19	-	TRBJ1-3	TRBD1	16	TGTGCCAGTAGTACCTACAGGGGTAACTCTGGAAACACCATATATTTT	CASSTYRGNSGNTIYF
TRBV7-3	once	TRBJ1-1	-	14	TGTGCCAGCAGCCCACAGGGCTCGAACACTGAAGCTTTCTTT	CASSPQGSNTEAFF
TRBV4-2	-	TRBJ2-3	-	16	TGTGCCAGCAGTCCGAGAACCGCACCTAGCACAGATACGCAGTATTTT	CASSPRTAPSTDTQYF
TRBV19	-	TRBJ1-1	-	13	TGTGCCAGTAGTAGAGTGCCGAACACTGAAGCTTTCTTT	CASSRVPNTEAFF
TRBV2	-	TRBJ2-7	-	13	TGTGCCAGCAGTGGGCTAGCTTTTAGGGAGCAGTACTTC	CASSGLAFREQYF
TRBV9	-	TRBJ1-2	TRBD1	14	TGTGCCAGCAGCCCCGGACAGGGACTCCATGGCTACACCTTC	CASSPGQGLHGYTF
TRBV9	-	TRBJ2-7	-	14	TGTGCCAGCAGCGTAACCCCGAGCTCCTACGAGCAGTACTTC	CASSVTPSSYEQYF
TRBV11-2	-	TRBJ2-1	-	15	TGTGCCAGCAGCCTCGTCGGGAGCTCCTACAATGAGCAGTTCTTC	CASSLVGSSYNEQFF
TRBV11-1	-	TRBJ2-2	-	16	TGTGCCAGCAGCCCCAACGGAGCCAGGGGCACCGGGGAGCTGTTTTTT	CASSPNGARGTGELFF
TRBV21-1	once	TRBJ2-1	-	18	TGTGCCAGCAGCAAAGCGGGGACTAGCGGGAGACCCTACAATGAGCAGTTCTTC	CASSKAGTSGRPYNEQFF
TRBV28	-	TRBJ2-1	TRBD2	16	TGTGCCAGCCCCCCCTCCCACGCTAGCGGGAGTGGTGAGCAGTTCTTC	CASPPSHASGSGEQFF
TRBV12-3/TRBV12-4	-	TRBJ2-5	-	13	TGTGCCAGCAGACTCGGGGGTTGGGAGACCCAGTACTTC	CASRLGGWETQYF
TRBV4-2	-	TRBJ2-3	-	15	TGTGCCAGCAGCCAAGACAGGGGCGTGACAGATACGCAGTATTTT	CASSQDRGVTDTQYF
TRBV10-3	once	TRBJ2-2	-	14	TGTGCCATCAGTTCAGCGGGTATGGGCGGGGAGCTGTTTTTT	CAISSAGMGGELFF
TRBV28	-	TRBJ1-4	-	15	TGTGCCAGCACCTCCCCCCGCCGAGGTAGCGGAAAACTGTTTTTT	CASTSPRRGSGKLFF
TRBV29-1	once	TRBJ2-5	-	12	TGCAGCGTTGATAATGGGGGGGAGACCCAGTACTTC	CSVDNGGETQYF
TRBV19	once	TRBJ1-4	TRBD1	15	TGTGCCAGTAGTATAGCCGGGACAGGGAATGAAAAACTGTTTTTT	CASSIAGTGNEKLFF
TRBV15	-	TRBJ2-3	-	16	TGTGCCACCAGCAGAGAGCGTCTGCAAAGCACAGATACGCAGTATTTT	CATSRERLQSTDTQYF
TRBV3-1/TRBV3-2	-	TRBJ2-7	-	15	TGTGCCAGCAGGCTGGCGGGACTTAAGTTTTACGAGCAGTACTTC	CASRLAGLKFYEQYF
TRBV29-1	-	TRBJ2-1	TRBD2	15	TGCAGCGCGGAAGGACTAGCGGGGGCCTACAATGAGCAGTTCTTC	CSAEGLAGAYNEQFF
TRBV6-5	-	TRBJ1-2	-	15	TGTGCCAGCACAAAAACCCGGCTAGCTAACTATGGCTACACCTTC	CASTKTRLANYGYTF
TRBV4-1	-	TRBJ1-2	-	15	TGCGCCAGCAGCCAAGATCTTAACAGGGCGGATGGCTACACCTTC	CASSQDLNRADGYTF
TRBV10-3	-	TRBJ2-1	-	14	TGTGCCATCAGTGGAAGGGGATCCTACAATGAGCAGTTCTTC	CAISGRGSYNEQFF
TRBV4-1	-	TRBJ1-5	-	19	TGCGCCAGCAGCAAGGACCCGGGACAAGCCGTAGGTCGAGGGCAGCCCCAGCATTTT	CASSKDPGQAVGRGQPQHF
TRBV5-6	-	TRBJ2-2	-	11	TGTGCCAGCACAGGGCAAGGGAAGCTGTTTTTT	CASTGQGKLFF
TRBV25-1	-	TRBJ1-6	-	14	TGTGCCAGCAGGGAGGGACGAGATAATTCACCCCTCCACTTT	CASREGRDNSPLHF
TRBV5-6	-	TRBJ2-5	TRBD2	19	TGTGCCAGCAGCTTAAGGTTCCTAGCGGGAGGTTTATACTCAGAGACCCAGTACTTC	CASSLRFLAGGLYSETQYF
TRBV7-7	-	TRBJ2-1	TRBD2	15	TGTGCCAGCAGCTTCGGGACTAGCGGGAGGAATGAGCAGTTCTTC	CASSFGTSGRNEQFF
TRBV27	few	TRBJ1-6	TRBD1	16	TGTGCCAGCAGTGCCCGGACAGGGGTAATGGGGTCACCCCTCCACTTT	CASSARTGVMGSPLHF
TRBV3-1/TRBV3-2	-	TRBJ2-3	-	15	TGTGCCAGCAGCCCCTTTAGGGAGGGCACAGATACGCAGTATTTT	CASSPFREGTDTQYF
TRBV4-2	-	TRBJ2-7	-	15	TGTGCCAGCAGCCCGGGGGTCCTCAGTCACTACGAGCAGTACTTC	CASSPGVLSHYEQYF
TRBV3-1/TRBV3-2	-	TRBJ2-7	TRBD1	16	TGTGCCAGCAGCCCGACGGGACAGGGGTTCGCCTACGAGCAGTACTTC	CASSPTGQGFAYEQYF
TRBV19	-	TRBJ2-5	TRBD1	15	TGTGCCAGTACAATCCGGGGACAGTCGCAAGAGACCCAGTACTTC	CASTIRGQSQETQYF
TRBV2	few	TRBJ1-1	-	13	TGTGCCAGCAGGTGGGAGGGGAACACTGAAGCTTTCTTT	CASRWEGNTEAFF
TRBV6-5	-	TRBJ1-1	-	14	TGTGCCAGCCGAACTTCGGGCGGGGAACCTGAAGCTTTCTTT	CASRTSGGEPEAFF
TRBV7-2	-	TRBJ2-1	TRBD2	15	TGTGCCAGCAGCTCGGGACTAGCGGGGAACAATGAGCAGTTCTTC	CASSSGLAGNNEQFF
TRBV5-1	-	TRBJ2-5	-	14	TGCGCCAGCAGCTTGGTGGGTACGGGAGAGACCCAGTACTTC	CASSLVGTGETQYF
TRBV4-1	-	TRBJ2-3	-	18	TGCGCCAGCAGCCCTACCATCTCAAGGGGCGCCCCCACAGATACGCAGTATTTT	CASSPTISRGAPTDTQYF
TRBV29-1	-	TRBJ1-5	TRBD1	13	TGCAGCGTTGCTGGGACAGGTGATCAGCCCCAGCATTTT	CSVAGTGDQPQHF
TRBV4-1	-	TRBJ1-1	TRBD1	15	TGCGCCAGCAGCCAAGATGGGGGCAGGGGGCGCTTAGCTTTCTTT	CASSQDGGRGRLAFF
TRBV6-5	once	TRBJ1-2	-	14	TGTGCCAGCAGACCGGGACTTTCATATGAGGGCTACACCTTC	CASRPGLSYEGYTF
TRBV4-2	-	TRBJ2-5	TRBD2	17	TGTGCCAGCAGCCAAGATTGGCTAGCGGCAATCCAAGAGACCCAGTACTTC	CASSQDWLAAIQETQYF
TRBV7-2	-	TRBJ2-7	TRBD1	13	TGTGCCAGCAGCCTGGGACAGGATCGCGAGCAGTACTTC	CASSLGQDREQYF
TRBV5-8	few	TRBJ1-2	TRBD1	15	TGTGCCAGCAGCTTGCTGACAGGGGCCCAGTATGGCTACACCTTC	CASSLLTGAQYGYTF
TRBV12-3/TRBV12-4	once	TRBJ1-3	-	11	TGTGCCAGCAGTCATGGAAACACCATATATTTT	CASSHGNTIYF
TRBV4-1	-	TRBJ1-2	TRBD1	13	TGCGCCAGCAGACGTACAGGGGGCGGTGGCTACACCTTC	CASRRTGGGGYTF
TRBV27	-	TRBJ2-7	TRBD1	15	TGTGCCAGCAGTACCGGACAGGGGGCATTTTACGAGCAGTACTTC	CASSTGQGAFYEQYF
TRBV10-3	-	TRBJ2-2	TRBD1	15	TGTGCCATCAGGCCGGGGACAGGGAGTGGCGGGGAGCTGTTTTTT	CAIRPGTGSGGELFF
TRBV3-1/TRBV3-2	-	TRBJ1-2	TRBD1	15	TGTGCCAGCAGCCAAGGGACAGGGGCTAACTATGGCTACACCTTC	CASSQGTGANYGYTF
TRBV3-1/TRBV3-2	few	TRBJ2-6	TRBD2	20	TGTGCCAGCAGCCAAGTTTTTATTCGAGCGGGAGGGGCTGGGGCCAACGTCCTGACTTTC	CASSQVFIRAGGAGANVLTF
TRBV29-1	-	TRBJ2-5	-	15	TGCAGCGTTGGGGGAGTCGGCTGGGAACAAGAGACCCAGTACTTC	CSVGGVGWEQETQYF
TRBV6-6	-	TRBJ2-5	-	15	TGTGCCAGCAGTTACTCCACGCCAGGGGTAGAGACCCAGTACTTC	CASSYSTPGVETQYF
TRBV6-5	once	TRBJ1-1	-	15	TGTGCCAGCAGTTACTCGGGCTTGTTTAACACTGAAGCTTTCTTT	CASSYSGLFNTEAFF
TRBV19	-	TRBJ2-3	-	16	TGTGCCAGTAGTACCAACAGGGGGGGCCGCACAGATACGCAGTATTTT	CASSTNRGGRTDTQYF